This T cell receptor beta chain was recorded in a study of graft-versus-host responses after intestinal transplantation. Study-wide results and caveats: When patients had graft-donor T cell macrochimerism, their allografts held high graft-versus-host to host-versus-graft clonal ratios.

In regard to this clone: No antigen is known for it.

CDR3 length: 14 amino acids. CDR1 and CDR2 (germline): SGHRS, YFSETQ. Between the trimmed V and J ends, which lost 3 bases and 2 bases, there was a span of 11 bases. The protocol was immunoSEQ multiplex PCR, while the TCRdb copy is restricted to in-frame clones and leaves out a portion. This table holds tens of thousands of clones, 85% to 95% found once. The TCR comes from a human donor who was the organ donor for an intestinal transplant. This chain joins TRBV5-1 and TRBJ2-5, with D possibly matching TRBD1 (5 bases). The source was unstimulated CD8+ T cells sorted from spleen or lymph node cells, collected before transplant. The CDR3 DNA follows: TGCGCCAGCAGCTCACAGGACCTACAAGAGACCCAGTACTTC. Its protein product is CASSSQDLQETQYF.